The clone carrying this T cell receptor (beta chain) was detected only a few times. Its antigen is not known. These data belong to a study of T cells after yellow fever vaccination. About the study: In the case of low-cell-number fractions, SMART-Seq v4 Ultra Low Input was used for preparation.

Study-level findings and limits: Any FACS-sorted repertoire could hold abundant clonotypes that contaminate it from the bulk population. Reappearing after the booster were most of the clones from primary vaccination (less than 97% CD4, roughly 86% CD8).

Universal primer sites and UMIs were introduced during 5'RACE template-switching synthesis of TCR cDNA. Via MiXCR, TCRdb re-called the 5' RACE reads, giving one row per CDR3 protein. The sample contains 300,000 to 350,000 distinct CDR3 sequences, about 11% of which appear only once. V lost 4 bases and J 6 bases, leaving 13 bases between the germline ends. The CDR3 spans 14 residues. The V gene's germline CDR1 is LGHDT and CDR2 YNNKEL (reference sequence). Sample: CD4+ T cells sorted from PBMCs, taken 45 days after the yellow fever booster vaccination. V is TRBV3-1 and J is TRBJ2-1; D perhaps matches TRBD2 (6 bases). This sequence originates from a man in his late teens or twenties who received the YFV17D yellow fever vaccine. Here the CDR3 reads CASSPVSLANEQFF. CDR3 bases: TGTGCCAGCAGCCCCGTGTCACTAGCCAATGAGCAGTTCTTC.